This T cell receptor beta chain was observed in a study of cytomegalovirus exposure and HLA in healthy donors. It was with 60 Vbeta and 13 Jbeta primers that the PCR ran. Generated by immunoSEQ multiplex PCR, the TCRdb table keeps only in-frame clones and is missing some. The table lists about 120,000 clones, 77% of them singletons. The study's findings and limits: It emerged from a later analysis that several of the most significant clusters appeared to be linked to common viral pathogens.

Of note for this clone: Its antigen is not identified.

The receptor was isolated from a man between 18 and 35 years old in good health and CMV-seropositive. Specimen: PBMCs.

For the CDR3, the DNA is TGTGCCAGCAGCCCAGAGGGGACAGGGTTTTTCGGCTATGGCTACACCTTC. This sequence encodes CASSPEGTGFFGYGYTF. This rearrangement joins TRBV7-9 to TRBJ1-2; 9 positions agree with TRBD1. Germline lookup yields CDR1 SEHNR and CDR2 FQNEAQ (reference sequence). V lost 5 bases, J lost 4 bases, and 14 bases stayed unmatched. The CDR3 sequence is 17 residues long.